This T cell receptor beta chain was sequenced during a study of liver allograft versus peripheral blood T cells (dated by TCRdb to the early 2020s). A note on the overall study: T cell receptor repertoires present within transplanted livers were compared with repertoires in the peripheral blood of liver transplant recipients. On the study overall, not on this receptor specifically: The T cell receptor repertoires within liver allografts were reported to be different from the T cell receptor repertoires detected in peripheral blood.

The listed sequencing device is Illumina MiSeq. TCRdb trimmed public reads at Q25 via fastp, called clones via MiXCR and kept in-frame beta chains. One record per CDR3 amino acid sequence lists the most common genes and DNA. The sample table shows thousands of distinct CDR3 sequences, and around 21% are seen once. The biggest ten clones account for around 5% of the sample. Turning to this clonotype: Its antigen remains unidentified. Qualities for individual bases were not recorded, and no much larger clone is one base off.

Via the germline V gene, CDR1 is MDHEN and CDR2 SYDVKM. Inclusive of the bounding cysteine and phenylalanine, the CDR3 is 13 residues long. Left in the record is the CDR3 DNA by itself, 39 bases read in frame from the first base. At the junction V is shortened by 5 bases and J by 7 bases, with 14 bases in between. The rearrangement combines TRBV28 with TRBJ1-2, with the D segment identity uncertain. This clonotype was obtained from a human patient who had a liver transplant. In transplant recipients, some T cells may be of donor rather than host origin. CDR3 loop: CASSDTRSFGYTF. The DNA sequence reads TGTGCCAGCAGTGACACAAGATCGTTTGGCTACACCTTC.